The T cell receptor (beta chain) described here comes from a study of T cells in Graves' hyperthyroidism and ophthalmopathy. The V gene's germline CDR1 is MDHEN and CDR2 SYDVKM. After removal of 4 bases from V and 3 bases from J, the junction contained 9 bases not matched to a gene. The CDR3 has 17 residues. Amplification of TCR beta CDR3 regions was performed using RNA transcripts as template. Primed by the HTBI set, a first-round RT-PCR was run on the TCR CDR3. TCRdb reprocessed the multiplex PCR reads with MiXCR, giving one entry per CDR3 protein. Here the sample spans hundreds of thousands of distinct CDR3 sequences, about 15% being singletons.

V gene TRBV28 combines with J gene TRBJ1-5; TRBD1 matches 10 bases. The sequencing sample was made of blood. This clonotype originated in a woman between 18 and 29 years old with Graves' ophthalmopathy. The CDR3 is CASSSLGTGALNQPQHF. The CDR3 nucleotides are TGTGCCAGCAGTTCTCTCGGGACAGGGGCCCTCAATCAGCCCCAGCATTTT.